The source of this TCR beta chain is a study of T cells expressing NK-cell markers. The overall study: Sorted T-cell subsets CD3+CD56+NKG2C+, CD3+CD56+NKG2C- and CD3+CD56-NKG2C+ were TCR beta-sequenced.

TCRdb re-called the 5' RACE reads and catalogs CDR3 proteins one per entry, DNA excluded. The specimen's table records hundreds of thousands of distinct CDR3 sequences. Germline V CDR1 and CDR2: LGHNA, YNFKEQ. The CDR3 has 17 amino acids. V and J are TRBV4-2 and TRBJ2-1; as DNA is missing, the TRBD1 call by TCRdb cannot be tested. The TCR originated in a woman between 18 and 70 years old in good health. The sample was blood T cells: a sorted CD56 or NKG2C T cell subset, CD4+ or CD8+ T cells, or bulk PBMC T cells (not recorded which). The CDR3 sequence is CASSQGARDSSYNEQFF.